One and the same sample provided the 24 T cell receptor beta chains below, sequenced in a study of identical twins. One entry per CDR3 protein results from TCRdb running MiXCR on the 5' RACE reads. Of approximately 210,000 distinct CDR3 sequences in the sample, around 6.5% were seen once. The same sample was also used in a study of T cells expressing NK-cell markers.

Sequencing was carried out using CD8+ T cells sorted from blood. The origin of the receptors is a woman between 18 and 30 years old in good health.

This clonotype was detected many times. This chain links TRBV7-2 with TRBJ2-3; no definite D call. The CDR3 is 13 amino acids. The V gene's germline CDR1 is SGHTA and CDR2 FQGNSA. Trimming removed 5 bases from V and 5 bases from J, with 11 bases in between. This chain's CDR3 is CASSLWTRDTQYF. The CDR3 DNA reads TGTGCCAGCAGCCTTTGGACCCGAGATACGCAGTATTTT.

This clonotype was picked up many times. The chain uses TRBV12-3 or TRBV12-4 and TRBJ2-7; D is perhaps TRBD1 (6 bases). The CDR3 has 14 amino acids. With 4 bases removed from V and 2 bases from J, the gap between germline ends came to 12 bases. As DNA, the CDR3 is TGTGCCAGCAGTTCTCCCCGGACAGCCTACGAGCAGTACTTC. This translates into CASSSPRTAYEQYF.

This clonotype was picked up many times. This chain connects TRBV9 to TRBJ2-3; no clear D. This CDR3 has 12 amino acids. Germline V gene lookup returns CDR1 SGDLS and CDR2 YYNGEE. V was pared by 4 bases and J by 2 bases, with 5 bases between. CDR3 amino acids: CASSRPTDTQYF. CDR3 DNA sequence: TGTGCCAGCAGCCGGCCCACAGATACGCAGTATTTT.

This clonotype has at least ten counts. The chain has TRBV5-1 and TRBJ2-5; perhaps TRBD2 as D (6 bases). Germline V CDR1 and CDR2: SGHRS, YFSETQ. This CDR3 comprises 14 residues. V lost 0 bases and J lost 5, with 11 bases in between. The CDR3 sequence: CASSLDQGGETQYF. In nucleotides, the CDR3 is TGCGCCAGCAGCTTGGACCAGGGAGGCGAGACCCAGTACTTC.

The chain recombines TRBV27 with TRBJ2-7; D not resolved. Germline V lookup: CDR1 MNHEY, CDR2 SMNVEV (reference sequence). Deletions cut 5 bases from V and 0 bases from J, with 11 bases between. The CDR3 length is 14 residues. In DNA, the CDR3 is TGTGCCAGCAGTATCAAGGGCGGCTCCTACGAGCAGTACTTC. Residues: CASSIKGGSYEQYF.

This clonotype was seen at least ten times. The chain combines TRBV12-3 or TRBV12-4 with TRBJ2-1, with D perhaps matching TRBD1 (6 bases). This CDR3 region has 13 residues. Trimming stripped 7 bases from V and 4 bases from J, with 11 bases between. CDR3 protein: CASTGDTYNEQFF. The CDR3 nucleotides are TGTGCCAGCACAGGGGACACTTACAATGAGCAGTTCTTC.

The CDR3, as DNA: TGTGCCAGCAGCTTAAGCGGGGGGGTTTCCTACGAGCAGTACTTC. Translating it yields CASSLSGGVSYEQYF. The genes are TRBV7-9 and TRBJ2-7; 10 bases match TRBD2. The CDR3 is 15 residues long. The germline V gene has CDR1 SEHNR and CDR2 FQNEAQ (reference sequence). V was pared by 2 bases and J by 1 base, with 2 bases of the junction left unmatched.

The chain employs TRBV6-1 and TRBJ2-7; D is unresolved. Deletions cut 6 bases from V and 0 bases from J, with 12 bases between. The V gene's germline CDR1 is MNHNS and CDR2 SASEGT. The CDR3 extends over 14 amino acids. The CDR3 protein is CASRLNDGSYEQYF. CDR3 sequence (DNA): TGTGCCAGCAGGCTGAACGACGGCTCCTACGAGCAGTACTTC.

This clonotype was seen ten or more times. The chain recombines TRBV7-2 with TRBJ2-7, with D perhaps TRBD1 or TRBD2 (5 bases each). The CDR3 covers 13 residues. CDR1 and CDR2 from the germline V gene are SGHTA and FQGNSA. Trimming took 4 bases from V and 2 from J, leaving 9 bases between them. CDR3 in DNA: TGTGCCAGCAGCTGGGGGACGGCCTACGAGCAGTACTTC. Protein sequence: CASSWGTAYEQYF.

The chain is built from TRBV7-6 and TRBJ2-1, with 10 bases identical to TRBD2. This CDR3 is 16 amino acids long. Looked up from germline, CDR1 is SGHVS and CDR2 is FNYEAQ. V was pared by 5 bases and J by 5 bases, with 9 bases of the junction left unmatched. The CDR3 loop is CASSLLAGLGDNEQFF. The CDR3 nucleotides read TGTGCCAGCAGCCTACTAGCGGGATTAGGGGACAATGAGCAGTTCTTC. Drawing the rest from reference TRBV7-6 and TRBJ2-1, the complete variable domain is GAGVSQSPRYKVTKRGQDVALRCDPISGHVSLYWYRQALGQGPEFLTYFNYEAQQDKSGLPNDRFSAERPEGSISTLTIQRTEQRDSAMYRCASSLLAGLGDNEQFFGPGTRLTVL.

The chain couples TRBV7-8 to TRBJ1-1; D remains ambiguous. V was clipped by 1 base and J by 1 base, with 4 bases between them. The CDR3 extends over 13 amino acids. CDR1 is SGHVS, CDR2 FQNEAQ, per germline. The chain's CDR3 is CASSLEPNTEAFF. In DNA, the CDR3 is TGTGCCAGCAGCTTAGAACCGAACACTGAAGCTTTCTTT. Full variable domain (remainder filled in from reference TRBV7-8 and TRBJ1-1): GAGVSQSPRYKVAKRGQDVALRCDPISGHVSLFWYQQALGQGPEFLTYFQNEAQLDKSGLPSDRFFAERPEGSVSTLKIQRTQQEDSAVYLCASSLEPNTEAFFGQGTRLTVV.

The CDR3 spells CSARDWTGNPYEQYF. CDR3 nucleotides: TGCAGTGCTAGAGATTGGACTGGGAACCCCTACGAGCAGTACTTC. V and J are TRBV20-1 and TRBJ2-7; perhaps TRBD2 as D (5 bases). Germline lookup yields CDR1 DFQATT and CDR2 SNEGSKA (reference sequence). V was shortened by 0 bases and J by 2 bases, with 14 bases between the two germline ends. The CDR3 loop spans 15 amino acids.

This clonotype was detected only a few times. The chain recombines TRBV27 with TRBJ2-3, with a tentative D call TRBD2 (5 bases). V was shortened by 5 bases and J by 1 base, with 7 bases between the two germline ends. This CDR3 is 13 amino acids long. Looked up from germline, CDR1 is MNHEY and CDR2 is SMNVEV (reference sequence). The CDR3 DNA reads as TGTGCCAGCAGTAGGGAGCGCACAGATACGCAGTATTTT. Translating it yields CASSRERTDTQYF.

This clonotype was counted a few times. The chain couples TRBV7-6 to TRBJ1-1; D is perhaps TRBD1 (5 bases). The V gene lost 1 base and the J gene lost 10 bases, with 10 bases spanning the gap. The CDR3 is made up of 12 amino acids. The germline gives CDR1 SGHVS, CDR2 FNYEAQ. The CDR3 DNA reads TGTGCCAGCAGCTTAGGCGGGGCCCTAGCTTTCTTT. Residues: CASSLGGALAFF. The full variable domain, rest sourced from reference TRBV7-6 and TRBJ1-1, is GAGVSQSPRYKVTKRGQDVALRCDPISGHVSLYWYRQALGQGPEFLTYFNYEAQQDKSGLPNDRFSAERPEGSISTLTIQRTEQRDSAMYRCASSLGGALAFFGQGTRLTVV.

The V and J genes are TRBV9 and TRBJ2-5, with 9 bases that match TRBD2. J was trimmed by 5 bases and V by 1 base; bases with no gene match: 9. Germline-derived CDR1 and CDR2 are SGDLS and YYNGEE. The CDR3 is 16 residues long. In DNA form, the CDR3 reads TGTGCCAGCAGCGTAATGGTAGCGGGAGTTGGGGAGACCCAGTACTTC. Protein product: CASSVMVAGVGETQYF.

The genes are TRBV7-8 and TRBJ1-4; no definite D call. V was trimmed by 5 bases and J by 3 bases, leaving 10 bases between them. The germline V gene has CDR1 SGHVS and CDR2 FQNEAQ. The CDR3 is 14 amino acids. CDR3 bases: TGTGCCAGCAGCCCGACGGCCTCTAATGAAAAACTGTTTTTT. This gives the protein CASSPTASNEKLFF.

The V call is TRBV7-9, the J call TRBJ1-1; D perhaps matches TRBD1 (6 bases). CDR1 and CDR2 from the germline V gene are SEHNR and FQNEAQ (reference sequence). Trimming pared 4 bases from V and 4 bases from J, leaving 22 bases between. CDR3 length: 17 residues. The CDR3 loop reads CASSSEGSGGRSTEAFF. The CDR3 DNA is TGTGCCAGCAGCTCCGAAGGCAGTGGGGGCCGGAGCACTGAAGCTTTCTTT.

CDR3 sequence reads: CATSTGANVLTF. For the CDR3, the DNA is TGTGCCACCTCAACTGGGGCCAACGTCCTGACTTTC. The chain joins TRBV19 to TRBJ2-6; D not resolved. The CDR3 covers 12 residues. CDR1 and CDR2 from the germline V gene are LNHDA and SQIVND (reference sequence). The V end lost 10 bases, the J end lost 2 bases, and 6 bases lay between the germline ends.

V and J are TRBV6-1 and TRBJ2-7, with 9 bases fitting TRBD2. V was pared by 3 bases and J by 1 base, with 1 base of the junction left unmatched. The CDR3 runs 14 residues. Germline CDR1 is MNHNS and CDR2 is SASEGT. The CDR3 DNA reads TGTGCCAGCAGTGATCTAGCGGGATCCTACGAGCAGTACTTC. Protein sequence: CASSDLAGSYEQYF.

CDR3 sequence (DNA): TGTGCCAGCAGTGTAAGGGCTCTAAATCAGCCCCAGCATTTT. Protein sequence: CASSVRALNQPQHF. The chain recombines TRBV6-1 with TRBJ1-5; the D is unclear. There are 14 residues in the CDR3. Deletions cut 4 bases from V and 4 bases from J, with 11 bases between. CDR1 and CDR2 (germline): MNHNS, SASEGT.

This clonotype was picked up many times. The chain couples TRBV5-1 to TRBJ2-5; a possible D gene is TRBD1 (5 bases). Trimming stripped 3 bases from V and 1 base from J, with 7 bases between. Germline V CDR1 and CDR2: SGHRS, YFSETQ. The CDR3 is 13 amino acids. The DNA for the CDR3 is TGCGCCAGCAGCTCAGGGATCCAAGAGACCCAGTACTTC. Translating gives CASSSGIQETQYF.

This clonotype was recorded at least ten times. The rearrangement joins TRBV5-1 to TRBJ2-2; 7 bases align to TRBD1. The ends lost 2 bases at V and 5 bases at J; junction bases unmatched: 3. The germline gives CDR1 SGHRS, CDR2 YFSETQ. The CDR3 sequence is 14 residues long. CDR3 bases: TGCGCCAGCAGCTTCCAGGGGGAAACCGGGGAGCTGTTTTTT. Translating gives CASSFQGETGELFF.

This clonotype was seen only a few times. V gene TRBV27 combines with J gene TRBJ2-6; D gene uncertain. The CDR3 is 13 amino acids. The germline V gene encodes CDR1 MNHEY and CDR2 SMNVEV (reference sequence). V was shortened by 2 bases and J by 3 bases, with 2 bases between the two germline ends. In nucleotides, the CDR3 is TGTGCCAGCAGTTTAATTGGGGCCAACGTCCTGACTTTC. As protein: CASSLIGANVLTF.

The gene calls are TRBV7-9 and TRBJ2-2; D may match TRBD1 or TRBD2 (5 bases each). V was shortened by 1 base and J by 5 bases, with 8 bases between the two germline ends. Germline loops: CDR1 SEHNR, CDR2 FQNEAQ (reference sequence). The CDR3 runs 14 residues. The CDR3 protein is CASSLGGATGELFF. CDR3 DNA: TGTGCCAGCAGCTTAGGAGGGGCTACCGGGGAGCTGTTTTTT.